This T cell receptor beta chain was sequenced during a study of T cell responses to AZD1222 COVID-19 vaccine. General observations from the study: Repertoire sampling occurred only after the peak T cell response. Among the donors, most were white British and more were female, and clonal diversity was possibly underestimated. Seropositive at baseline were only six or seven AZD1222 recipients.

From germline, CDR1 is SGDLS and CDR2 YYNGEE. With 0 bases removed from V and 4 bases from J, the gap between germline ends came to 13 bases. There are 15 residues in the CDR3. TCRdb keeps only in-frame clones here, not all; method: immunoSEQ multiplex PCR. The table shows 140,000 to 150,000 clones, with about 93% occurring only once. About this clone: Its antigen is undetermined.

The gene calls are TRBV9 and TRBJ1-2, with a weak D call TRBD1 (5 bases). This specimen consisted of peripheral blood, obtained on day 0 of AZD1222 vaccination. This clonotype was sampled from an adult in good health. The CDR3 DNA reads TGTGCCAGCAGCGTAGAAGGGGATTATGCCTATGGCTACACCTTC. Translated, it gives CASSVEGDYAYGYTF.